This T cell receptor (beta chain) derives from a study of response to subunit inactivated influenza vaccine. TCRdb used MiXCR to reprocess the RT-PCR reads, holding one entry per CDR3 protein. This sample has 610,000 or so distinct CDR3 sequences, with around 15% found just once. This CDR3 comprises 13 residues. Germline V gene lookup returns CDR1 MRHNA and CDR2 SNTAGT. Trimming left V 0 bases short and J 4 bases short, with 6 bases between. The TCR originated in a man aged 50 to 60 who received an inactivated influenza vaccine. Sequences were derived from PBMCs from blood, sampled roughly 13 days after vaccination. V gene TRBV6-4 combines with J gene TRBJ1-1, with no clear D. The CDR3 DNA is TGTGCCAGCAGTGACTCTCGCGGCACTGAAGCTTTCTTT. Protein product: CASSDSRGTEAFF.